The 3 T cell receptor beta chains listed next were all sequenced from one sample in a study of blood T cell repertoires in COVID-19. The table came from immunoSEQ multiplex PCR; TCRdb's copy has only in-frame clones and leaves some out. Seen here are 110,000 to 150,000 clones, 76% observed once, and the top ten hold 4.2%. The sequencing input was peripheral blood. All receptors come from a man aged 55 to 70 with acute or convalescent COVID-19.

V usage is TRBV11-1 and J usage is TRBJ2-3, with 7 bases that match TRBD1. Germline V lookup: CDR1 SGHAT, CDR2 FQDESV (reference sequence). V was pared by 5 bases and J by 1 base, with 6 bases of the junction left unmatched. The CDR3 is 15 amino acids. This chain's CDR3 is CASSADRVGTDTQYF. Written as DNA, the CDR3 is TGTGCCAGCAGCGCTGACAGGGTGGGCACAGATACGCAGTATTTT.

V is TRBV19 and J is TRBJ2-1; a possible D gene is TRBD1 (6 bases). The CDR3 totals 14 residues. The germline V and J ends were trimmed by 5 bases and 3 bases, with 11 bases remaining between them. CDR1 and CDR2 (germline): LNHDA, SQIVND (reference sequence). The DNA of the CDR3 is TGTGCCAGTAGTGGGACATATCTCTACAATGAGCAGTTCTTC. Protein sequence: CASSGTYLYNEQFF.

The gene calls are TRBV7-2 and TRBJ2-5, with a weak D call TRBD1 (5 bases). V was pared by 0 bases and J by 2 bases, with 10 bases between. In germline, CDR1 is SGHTA, CDR2 FQGNSA. The CDR3 runs 15 residues. Here the CDR3 reads CASSLAQGFQETQYF. The CDR3 DNA sequence: TGTGCCAGCAGCTTAGCGCAGGGCTTTCAAGAGACCCAGTACTTC.